This T cell receptor beta chain was identified in a study of beta chain features in type 1 diabetes. Study information: Cell yields, gender and age were similar in healthy donors and patients. Study-wide results and limits: Insertions were fewer and deletions more numerous at VDJ junctions in type 1 diabetes patients. Moderate but significant shortening of TCRB CDR3s was recorded in all four CD4+ subsets from Type 1 diabetes patients.

Expressed TCRB transcripts were sequenced after all isolated RNA was converted to cDNA. Assay: immunoSEQ multiplex PCR; the TCRdb copy retains only in-frame clones and omits some. The sample comprises hundreds of thousands of clones, 15% to 18% of which are singletons, and about 0.086% rests with the top ten. The V end was cut by 2 bases, the J end by 4 bases, with 8 bases between. Germline CDR1 MDHEN, CDR2 SYDVKM. CDR3 length equals 14 residues. Sort purity for all populations was recorded as exceeding 98%. Details on this clone: The antigen remains undetermined.

This sequence originates from a man between 18 and 29 years old in good health. The chain has TRBV28 and TRBJ2-2; D perhaps matches TRBD2 (5 bases). The sequenced sample consisted of naive CD4+ T cells from blood. CDR3 protein: CASSLSRGTGELFF. The CDR3 coding sequence is TGTGCCAGCAGTTTAAGTCGGGGCACCGGGGAGCTGTTTTTT.